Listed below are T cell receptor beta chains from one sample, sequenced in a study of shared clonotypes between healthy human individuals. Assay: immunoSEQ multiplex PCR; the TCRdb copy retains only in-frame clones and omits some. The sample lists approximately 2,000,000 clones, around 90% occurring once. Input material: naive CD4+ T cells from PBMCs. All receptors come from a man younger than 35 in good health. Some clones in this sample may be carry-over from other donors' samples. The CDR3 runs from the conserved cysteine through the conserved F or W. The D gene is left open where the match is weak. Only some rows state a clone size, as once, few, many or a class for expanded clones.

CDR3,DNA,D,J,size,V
CASSGGVEETQYF,TGTGCCAGCAGCGGGGGAGTTGAAGAGACCCAGTACTTC,NA,TRBJ2-5,NA,TRBV5-6
CASSVGLRADYGYTF,TGTGCCAGCAGCGTAGGTCTCAGGGCTGACTATGGCTACACCTTC,NA,TRBJ1-2,NA,TRBV9
CASSPPGTKIGSTGELFF,TGTGCCAGCAGCCCACCCGGGACCAAGATTGGGAGCACCGGGGAGCTGTTTTTT,NA,TRBJ2-2,NA,TRBV7-9
CASSDGRANTGELFF,TGTGCCAGCAGTGACGGACGGGCGAACACCGGGGAGCTGTTTTTT,NA,TRBJ2-2,NA,TRBV6-1
CASSIEAGRSGGYTF,TGTGCCAGTAGTATAGAGGCAGGGCGAAGTGGTGGCTACACCTTC,NA,TRBJ1-2,NA,TRBV19
CASSQQGALSTDTQYF,TGTGCCAGCAGCCAACAGGGGGCCCTAAGCACAGATACGCAGTATTTT,TRBD1,TRBJ2-3,NA,TRBV2
CASTPPGGSSKIAGNTIYF,TGCGCCAGCACCCCCCCGGGAGGGAGTAGTAAGATTGCTGGAAACACCATATATTTT,NA,TRBJ1-3,NA,TRBV10-2
CAISEWDRGLGGYTF,TGTGCCATCAGTGAGTGGGACAGGGGTCTTGGTGGCTACACCTTC,TRBD1,TRBJ1-2,NA,TRBV10-3
CASSSPGARGGSYNEQFF,TGTGCCAGCAGTTCCCCTGGGGCCCGAGGGGGCTCCTACAATGAGCAGTTCTTC,NA,TRBJ2-1,NA,TRBV28
CASSILAGTEAFF,TGTGCCAGTAGTATTCTTGCTGGCACTGAAGCTTTCTTT,NA,TRBJ1-1,few,TRBV19
CASSLGGQGDLAFF,TGCGCCAGCAGCTTGGGGGGACAGGGTGATTTGGCTTTCTTT,TRBD1,TRBJ1-1,NA,TRBV5-1
CASSLTRGSNQPQHF,TGTGCCAGCAGTTTAACCAGGGGCAGCAATCAGCCCCAGCATTTT,NA,TRBJ1-5,NA,TRBV28
CASSLGQGGEQYF,TGTGCCAGCAGCTTAGGGCAGGGAGGCGAGCAGTACTTC,NA,TRBJ2-7,NA,TRBV7-3
CAWSVQSVGEQFF,TGTGCCTGGAGTGTACAATCCGTCGGTGAGCAGTTCTTC,NA,TRBJ2-1,once,TRBV30
CAISDTPGGSNQPQHF,TGTGCCATCAGTGATACTCCCGGGGGGAGCAATCAGCCCCAGCATTTT,NA,TRBJ1-5,NA,TRBV10-3
CATSAVPNTEAFF,TGTGCCACATCAGCAGTTCCGAACACTGAAGCTTTCTTT,NA,TRBJ1-1,NA,TRBV10-3
CASSPLKGQASSTDTQYF,TGTGCCAGCTCACCACTAAAGGGACAGGCTAGCAGCACAGATACGCAGTATTTT,TRBD1,TRBJ2-3,once,TRBV18
CASSTRLANEQFF,TGTGCCAGCAGCACCAGACTAGCTAATGAGCAGTTCTTC,TRBD2,TRBJ2-1,NA,TRBV7-8
CATSSWASALYEQYF,TGTGCCACCAGCTCCTGGGCCTCGGCCCTATACGAGCAGTACTTC,NA,TRBJ2-7,NA,TRBV15
CASSISRPGGGGEQFF,TGTGCCAGTAGTATTAGTCGGCCCGGGGGAGGCGGTGAGCAGTTCTTC,NA,TRBJ2-1,NA,TRBV19
CASSFTGGGYTF,TGTGCCAGCAGCTTCACAGGGGGTGGCTACACCTTC,TRBD1,TRBJ1-2,NA,TRBV2
CASSPLGVSSGNTIYF,TGTGCCAGCAGCCCCTTGGGGGTCTCGTCTGGAAACACCATATATTTT,NA,TRBJ1-3,NA,TRBV5-8
CAISLAGGGTDTQYF,TGTGCCATCAGCCTAGCGGGAGGGGGCACAGATACGCAGTATTTT,TRBD2,TRBJ2-3,NA,TRBV10-3
CASSLIPVSGANVLTF,TGTGCCAGCAGCTTAATCCCAGTCTCTGGGGCCAACGTCCTGACTTTC,NA,TRBJ2-6,NA,TRBV7-3
CASSTITYAARHF,TGTGCCAGTAGCACGATCACGTACGCCGCGAGGCATTTT,NA,TRBJ1-5,once,TRBV19
CASRRATSTGELFF,TGTGCCAGCAGACGGGCCACATCCACCGGGGAGCTGTTTTTT,NA,TRBJ2-2,NA,TRBV28
CASSQGQAYYGYTF,TGCGCCAGCAGCCAGGGACAGGCTTACTATGGCTACACCTTC,TRBD1,TRBJ1-2,NA,TRBV4-1
CASSQESGLNTGELFF,TGCGCCAGCAGCCAAGAGTCTGGGCTGAACACCGGGGAGCTGTTTTTT,NA,TRBJ2-2,NA,TRBV4-3
CASSHRGREDTQYF,TGTGCCAGCAGCCACAGAGGGAGGGAGGATACGCAGTATTTT,TRBD2,TRBJ2-3,NA,TRBV14
CASSFDRTPYNEQFF,TGTGCCAGCAGCTTCGACCGTACCCCCTACAATGAGCAGTTCTTC,NA,TRBJ2-1,NA,TRBV5-6
CASSAQTLPGGYTF,TGTGCCAGCAGCGCCCAGACTCTCCCGGGCGGCTACACCTTC,NA,TRBJ1-2,NA,TRBV9
CANRGGVGTEAFF,TGTGCCAACCGGGGAGGGGTAGGCACTGAAGCTTTCTTT,NA,TRBJ1-1,NA,TRBV2
CAWSKGTGTRHEQYF,TGTGCCTGGAGTAAGGGGACAGGGACCAGGCACGAGCAGTACTTC,TRBD1,TRBJ2-7,NA,TRBV30
CASSFRQYQETQYF,TGTGCCAGCAGCTTTAGACAGTACCAAGAGACCCAGTACTTC,NA,TRBJ2-5,NA,TRBV7-2
CASSYPPGTLFF,TGTGCCAGCAGTTACCCCCCAGGGACACTGTTTTTT,NA,TRBJ1-4,NA,TRBV6-5
CASSPISGVDTEAFF,TGCGCCAGCAGTCCCATTTCGGGGGTTGACACTGAAGCTTTCTTT,NA,TRBJ1-1,NA,TRBV5-1
CASSRSGSSYNEQFF,TGCGCCAGCAGCCGGAGCGGGAGCTCCTACAATGAGCAGTTCTTC,TRBD2,TRBJ2-1,NA,TRBV10-1
CASSYPSRGGETQYF,TGTGCCAGCAGTTACCCATCCAGGGGAGGGGAGACCCAGTACTTC,NA,TRBJ2-5,NA,TRBV6-6
CASSYHQNTEAFF,TGTGCCAGCAGCTATCACCAGAACACTGAAGCTTTCTTT,NA,TRBJ1-1,once,TRBV7-9
CASSVAGSGANVLTF,TGCGCCAGCAGCGTCGCAGGGTCTGGGGCCAACGTCCTGACTTTC,NA,TRBJ2-6,NA,TRBV5-1
CASSLVLAGAGTDTQYF,TGTGCCAGCAGCTTGGTCTTAGCGGGTGCGGGCACAGATACGCAGTATTTT,TRBD2,TRBJ2-3,NA,TRBV5-8